The 22 T cell receptor beta chains reported below all come from one sample, sequenced in a study of cytomegalovirus exposure and HLA in healthy donors. 60 Vbeta and 13 Jbeta primers were used in PCR. TCRdb's copy holds only in-frame clones and misses some; the assay was immunoSEQ multiplex PCR. The table has 77,000 or so clones, approximately 71% seen once. Sequencing was done on a sample of PBMCs. Receptors were obtained from a woman in her thirties or forties in good health and CMV-seronegative.

The chain links TRBV19 to TRBJ2-2, with 9 bases aligning to TRBD1. With V trimmed by 5 bases and J by 4 bases, 5 bases remained unmatched. Germline V gene sequence: CDR1 LNHDA, CDR2 SQIVND (reference sequence). The CDR3 has 15 amino acids. The CDR3 region is CASSPQGASTGELFF. The CDR3 DNA is TGTGCCAGTAGTCCACAGGGGGCGAGCACCGGGGAGCTGTTTTTT. The full variable domain, completed using reference TRBV19 and TRBJ2-2, is DGGITQSPKYLFRKEGQNVTLSCEQNLNHDAMYWYRQDPGQGLRLIYYSQIVNDFQKGDIAEGYSVSREKKESFPLTVTSAQKNPTAFYLCASSPQGASTGELFFGEGSRLTVL.

V is TRBV29-1 and J is TRBJ2-1; 10 positions agree with TRBD2. There are 16 residues in the CDR3. V shed 7 bases, J shed 5 bases, and the junction held 14 bases outside the gene matches. The germline V gene has CDR1 SQVTM and CDR2 ANQGSEA. The CDR3 coding sequence is TGCAGCGCCGGATCGTTCCTAGCGGGAGTAAACAATGAGCAGTTCTTC. This gives the protein CSAGSFLAGVNNEQFF.

The V call is TRBV19, the J call TRBJ1-5; 9 bases line up with TRBD1. Germline lookup yields CDR1 LNHDA and CDR2 SQIVND (reference sequence). V lost 7 bases to trimming and J lost 5 bases; unmatched junction nucleotides: 6. The CDR3 extends over 14 amino acids. DNA for the CDR3: TGTGCCAGTAAAGGGGACAGGGATTATCAGCCCCAGCATTTT. Translating it yields CASKGDRDYQPQHF.

This sequence joins TRBV6-5 and TRBJ1-2, with 9 bases identical to TRBD1. Per germline, CDR1 MNHEY and CDR2 SVGAGI. V lost 4 bases, J lost 2 bases, and 5 bases stayed unmatched. CDR3 length: 15 amino acids. In DNA form, the CDR3 reads TGTGCCAGCAGTTCCTCCGGGACAGGGAACTATGGCTACACCTTC. This gives the protein CASSSSGTGNYGYTF.

This clone was recorded once. The J gene is TRBJ2-7, the V gene TRBV7-9; D is uncertain. Trimming pared 0 bases from V and 6 bases from J, leaving 9 bases between. The CDR3 has 13 residues. The germline V gene has CDR1 SEHNR and CDR2 FQNEAQ (reference sequence). CDR3 DNA: TGTGCCAGCAGCTTAGCACCAGATACCGAGCAGTACTTC. Translated, it gives CASSLAPDTEQYF. The full variable domain, completed using reference TRBV7-9 and TRBJ2-7, is DTGVSQNPRHKITKRGQNVTFRCDPISEHNRLYWYRQTLGQGPEFLTYFQNEAQLEKSRLLSDRFSAERPKGSFSTLEIQRTEQGDSAMYLCASSLAPDTEQYFGPGTRLTVT.

The rearrangement uses TRBV5-1 and TRBJ2-7, with TRBD1 matching 12 bases. This CDR3 region has 18 residues. Looked up from germline, CDR1 is SGHRS and CDR2 is YFSETQ. Losses at the gene ends were 4 bases for V and 3 bases for J; bases not matched to a gene: 14. The CDR3, as DNA: TGCGCCAGCAGCGTCCGGGACAGGGGGCTTCGCGGGAGCTACGAGCAGTACTTC. Protein sequence: CASSVRDRGLRGSYEQYF. The full variable domain, completed using reference TRBV5-1 and TRBJ2-7, is KAGVTQTPRYLIKTRGQQVTLSCSPISGHRSVSWYQQTPGQGLQFLFEYFSETQRNKGNFPGRFSGRQFSNSRSEMNVSTLELGDSALYLCASSVRDRGLRGSYEQYFGPGTRLTVT.

Only a few counts were recorded for this clone. The chain carries TRBV30 and TRBJ1-1; 7 bases map to TRBD1. With 2 bases clipped from V and 6 bases from J, the junction kept 9 bases outside the gene matches. From germline, CDR1 is GTSNPN and CDR2 SVGIG (reference sequence). There are 14 residues in the CDR3. CDR3 nucleotide sequence: TGTGCCTGGAGTTGGGCAGGGGGTAGGGCTGAAGCTTTCTTT. Amino acids: CAWSWAGGRAEAFF.

V gene TRBV11-3 combines with J gene TRBJ2-1; D ambiguous. The CDR3 is made up of 12 amino acids. The V end was cut by 2 bases, the J end by 4 bases, with 3 bases between. Germline lookup yields CDR1 SGHNT and CDR2 YENEEA. CDR3 residues: CASSLLYNEQFF. The CDR3 DNA reads as TGTGCCAGCAGCTTATTATACAATGAGCAGTTCTTC.

This clone showed up just a few times. V and J are TRBV28 and TRBJ1-2; a possible D gene is TRBD1 (6 bases). Trimming cost V 5 bases and J 0 bases, with 16 bases left between them. This CDR3 comprises 16 residues. CDR1 is MDHEN and CDR2 is SYDVKM in the germline V gene. DNA for the CDR3: TGTGCCAGCAGTGTGATTGGGACACACACTAACTATGGCTACACCTTC. This gives the protein CASSVIGTHTNYGYTF.

This clone was counted a few times. The chain is built from TRBV2 and TRBJ2-1; 16 bases fit TRBD2. The CDR3 has 19 residues. The V segment lost 8 bases and the J segment 4 bases; nucleotides outside the gene matches: 14. Germline V CDR1 and CDR2: SNHLY, FYNNEI. CDR3 in amino acids: CASHSQGTSGRARYNEQFF. DNA of the CDR3: TGTGCCAGCCACTCACAGGGGACTAGCGGGAGGGCCAGGTACAATGAGCAGTTCTTC.

This clone was counted a few times. The V call is TRBV7-9, the J call TRBJ2-7; D is unclear. Trimming cost V 5 bases and J 7 bases, with 12 bases left between them. Germline assignment: CDR1 SEHNR and CDR2 FQNEAQ (reference sequence). The CDR3 is made up of 12 amino acids. The CDR3 DNA follows: TGTGCCAGCAGCCGTTACTCCGTTGAGCAGTACTTC. Protein sequence: CASSRYSVEQYF.

The chain uses TRBV28 and TRBJ2-3; 12 nucleotides line up with TRBD2. The junction had 7 bases not matched to a gene; V was cut back by 3 bases and J by 3 bases. Looked up from germline, CDR1 is MDHEN and CDR2 is SYDVKM. This CDR3 contains 17 residues. This chain's CDR3 is CASSFWASGGVTDTQYF. The DNA for the CDR3 is TGTGCCAGCAGTTTTTGGGCTAGCGGGGGGGTAACAGATACGCAGTATTTT.

This clone has a handful of counts. J is TRBJ2-2 and V is TRBV4-2; TRBD2 aligns across 11 bases. The germline V gene has CDR1 LGHNA and CDR2 YNFKEQ. The CDR3 length is 18 residues. J gave up 2 bases and V 2 bases, and 7 bases lay outside the gene matches. For the CDR3, the DNA is TGTGCCAGCAGCCAAAACCCTAGCGGGGGGTCTAACACCGGGGAGCTGTTTTTT. Amino acid sequence: CASSQNPSGGSNTGELFF.

The V call is TRBV9, the J call TRBJ2-5, with D maybe TRBD1 (5 bases). There are 14 residues in the CDR3. The germline V and J ends were trimmed by 4 bases and 1 base, with 11 bases remaining between them. Germline V gene data show CDR1 as SGDLS and CDR2 as YYNGEE. CDR3 DNA sequence: TGTGCCAGCAGCTCCGGACACCCCCAAGAGACCCAGTACTTC. Encoded protein: CASSSGHPQETQYF.

This clone was found a few times. This chain connects TRBV6-1 to TRBJ2-5; 16 nucleotides align to TRBD2. The germline V gene has CDR1 MNHNS and CDR2 SASEGT. CDR3 length equals 19 residues. J was trimmed by 3 bases and V by 4 bases; bases with no gene match: 11. The CDR3 bases are TGTGCCAGCAGTGGGGGACTAGCGGGAGGGCCGAGGGGAAAAGAGACCCAGTACTTC. This codes for CASSGGLAGGPRGKETQYF.

The chain is built from TRBV5-1 and TRBJ1-4, with a possible D match to TRBD1 (5 bases). The germline V and J ends were trimmed by 4 bases and 0 bases, with 13 bases remaining between them. CDR1 is SGHRS and CDR2 is YFSETQ in the germline V gene. The CDR3 length is 16 residues. The CDR3 sequence is CASSVLPGSTNEKLFF. For the CDR3, the DNA is TGCGCCAGCAGCGTCCTGCCAGGGTCAACTAATGAAAAACTGTTTTTT.

The CDR3 coding sequence is TGTGCCAGCAGCTTAGAGCACCATTATAGCAATCAGCCCCAGCATTTT. Encoded protein: CASSLEHHYSNQPQHF. The chain couples TRBV7-9 to TRBJ1-5; D unresolved. Germline V gives CDR1 SEHNR, CDR2 FQNEAQ (reference sequence). V shed 1 base and J shed 0 bases, with 10 bases lying between them. This CDR3 is 16 amino acids long.

The rearrangement uses TRBV18 and TRBJ1-1, with a tentative D call TRBD1 (6 bases). Germline lookup yields CDR1 KGHSH and CDR2 LQKENI. The CDR3 sequence is 10 residues long. V was shortened by 6 bases and J by 9 bases, with 8 bases between the two germline ends. The CDR3 DNA reads TGTGCCAGCTCGGGACACAAAGCTTTCTTT. This gives the protein CASSGHKAFF.

The V gene is TRBV5-1, the J gene TRBJ2-1, with D maybe TRBD2 (5 bases). CDR3 size: 15 residues. Per germline, CDR1 SGHRS and CDR2 YFSETQ. Trimming cost V 3 bases and J 6 bases, with 16 bases left between them. This CDR3 reads CASSYLAPLSNEQFF. The CDR3 coding sequence is TGCGCCAGCAGCTACCTAGCACCGTTAAGCAATGAGCAGTTCTTC.

Concerning this clone: An end of the junction does not agree with germline; a read error may underlie this. Distinct nucleotide sequences in the sample also encode this CDR3. V usage is TRBV14 and J usage is TRBJ1-1, with 7 positions matching TRBD1. The CDR3 loop spans 12 amino acids. The V gene's germline CDR1 is SGHDN and CDR2 FVKESK. This CDR3 is CASSPDRAQAFF. CDR3 nucleotide sequence: TGTGCCAGTAGCCCCGACAGGGCTCAAGCTTTCTTT.

This rearrangement joins TRBV18 to TRBJ1-6, with 8 bases that match TRBD1. V lost 5 bases and J lost 6; bases outside the gene matches: 0. Germline V CDR1 and CDR2: KGHSH, LQKENI. This CDR3 is built from 13 residues. CDR3 in amino acids: CASSGQGNSPLHF. CDR3 DNA sequence: TGTGCCAGCTCAGGACAGGGTAATTCACCCCTCCACTTT.

This clone was seen a handful of times. The genes are TRBV9 and TRBJ2-7; perhaps TRBD1 as D (6 bases). The germline CDR1 and CDR2 sequences are SGDLS and YYNGEE. Trimming took 0 bases from V and 0 from J, leaving 7 bases between them. The CDR3 is 14 residues long. The CDR3 nucleotides read TGTGCCAGCAGCGTAGGGGGACACTCCTACGAGCAGTACTTC. It translates to CASSVGGHSYEQYF.